The TCR beta chain described here comes from a study of T-cell reconstitution after alpha-beta-depleted transplantation in children. General observations from the study: Reportedly, alpha-beta T cells present about two months post-transplant originated from several hundred expanded clones of graft origin. Some patients' high day-60 TCRbeta diversity was attributed to recipient cells surviving conditioning. A year had passed since transplant, and T-cell counts and diversity by then came mostly from newly produced T cells.

The library targeted TCRbeta and was prepared with unique molecular identifiers. TCRdb re-derived calls from the PCR reads in MiXCR, one entry per CDR3 protein. The sample comprises about 590,000 distinct CDR3 sequences, 13% of which are singletons, and about 2.2% rests with the top ten. This clonotype was counted a few times. No antigen is known for it. The length of the CDR3 is 16 residues. V dropped 0 bases and J dropped 2 bases, with 12 bases sitting between them. Germline V gene lookup returns CDR1 LNHNV and CDR2 YYDKDF (reference sequence). J is TRBJ2-3 and V is TRBV15; no firm D call. This sequence was found in a male patient younger than 18 who had a stem cell transplant for acute myeloid leukemia, so the T cells may come from the graft donor. Here the sequenced sample was PBMCs, mostly from graft donor cells, taken 360 days after TCRalphabeta/CD19-depleted stem cell transplant. Written as DNA, the CDR3 is TGTGCCACCAGCAGAGAGGGCAGCCCAATCACAGATACGCAGTATTTT. This encodes CATSREGSPITDTQYF.